This T cell receptor (beta chain) was observed in a study of T cell changes during pregnancy in multiple sclerosis (dated by TCRdb to about 2019). Looking at the study overall: The study looked at changes in the T cell repertoire across pregnancy in women with multiple sclerosis.

Comment on this clone: Its antigen specificity is not known. No base quality information exists; no much larger clone differs at one position.

The CDR3, cysteine through phenylalanine, is 15 amino acids long. The retained sequence is limited to the CDR3, 45 bases, with the frame set at the first base. V was cut back by 3 bases and J by 4 bases, leaving a gap of 14 bases between them. The germline V gene supplies CDR1 MRHNA and CDR2 SNTAGT. To prepare the library, the immunoSEQ multiplex PCR assay was applied. The source is immuneACCESS, and TCRdb retained only in-frame sequences with V and J called. Part of the clones is not carried over; for the studies checked, unresolved V genes explain less than half of this, and the remainder is unexplained. This sample holds about 29,000 clones; over 75% were observed only once. Of the sample, over 5.5% falls within the top ten clones.

The input for sequencing was CD8+ T cells from peripheral blood mononuclear cells, taken after pregnancy. The sequence links TRBV6-4 to TRBJ2-3, with TRBD2 perhaps the D gene, on 5 matching bases. The sequence was collected from a female donor with multiple sclerosis, enrolled in a pregnancy study. In nucleotide form, the sequence is TGTGCCAGCAGTGAACAAGTGGGAGCGGCAGATACGCAGTATTTT. It translates as CASSEQVGAADTQYF.